The entry below describes one TCR beta chain. This CDR3 spans 15 amino acids. Looked up from germline, CDR1 is SGHNT and CDR2 is YENEEA. V trimming: 5 bases; J trimming: 2 bases; junction bases outside the gene matches: 5. The data derive from a study of blood T cell repertoires in COVID-19. Only in-frame clones appear in the TCRdb table, and some are missing; sequencing was by immunoSEQ multiplex PCR. The sample yields roughly 40,000 clones, more than 70% seen once. The V and J genes are TRBV11-3 and TRBJ2-7; 11 bases fit TRBD1. The clonotype was recovered from a man between 65 and 85 years old with acute or convalescent COVID-19. The material sequenced was peripheral blood. This CDR3 is CASSPGTGGPYEQYF. CDR3 bases: TGTGCCAGCAGCCCCGGGACAGGGGGTCCCTACGAGCAGTACTTC.